This T cell receptor (beta chain) was identified during a study of T-cell reconstitution after alpha-beta-depleted transplantation in children. CDR1 and CDR2 from the germline V gene are MNHEY and SMNVEV (reference sequence). The length of the CDR3 is 17 residues. Trimming pared 2 bases from V and 2 bases from J, leaving 18 bases between. Unique molecular identifiers were used to barcode this TCRbeta library. MiXCR was run by TCRdb on the PCR reads, yielding one entry per CDR3 protein. Among hundreds of thousands of distinct CDR3 sequences listed, 20% to 30% were seen once. Sequences were derived from PBMCs, mostly from graft donor cells, sampled 360 days after TCRalphabeta/CD19-depleted stem cell transplant. This TCR came from a female patient between 2 and 15 years old who had a stem cell transplant for congenital amegakaryocytic thrombocytopenia, so the T cells may come from the graft donor. J is TRBJ2-5 and V is TRBV27; D is perhaps TRBD2 (5 bases). CDR3 in DNA: TGTGCCAGCAGTTTAAAGCGTCGGGCGGGCGGGCAAGAGACCCAGTACTTC. Protein sequence: CASSLKRRAGGQETQYF.